This is a list of T cell receptor beta chains from one sample in a study of siplizumab effects on memory and regulatory T cells. Profiling relied on immunoSEQ multiplex PCR, and the TCRdb table lists in-frame clones only, not all of them. The sample comprises about 120,000 clones, approximately 94% of which are singletons, and around 1.7% rests with the top ten. The specimen was non-Treg CD4+ T cells sorted from blood. The receptors come from a human donor in good health. Each CDR3 is given with its conserved first and last residue. The D gene is left open where the match is weak. The size entry is marked missing in some rows and otherwise reads once, few, many or a size class.

d_gene,j_gene,v_gene,abundance,CDR3aa,CDR3nt
TRBD1,TRBJ1-1,TRBV4-1,-,CASRDRGNTEAFF,TGCGCCAGCAGGGACAGGGGGAACACTGAAGCTTTCTTT
TRBD1,TRBJ1-2,TRBV4-1,-,CASSRDRGNYGYTF,TGCGCCAGCAGCCGCGACAGGGGTAACTATGGCTACACCTTC
-,TRBJ1-1,TRBV5-6,-,CASSLTKRGTEAFF,TGTGCCAGCAGCTTGACAAAAAGGGGCACTGAAGCTTTCTTT
TRBD1,TRBJ2-7,TRBV7-2,-,CASGRDRSSYEQYF,TGTGCCAGCGGCCGGGACAGGAGCTCCTACGAGCAGTACTTC
-,TRBJ1-1,TRBV5-1,-,CASDTGNQNTEAFF,TGCGCCAGTGATACGGGGAATCAGAACACTGAAGCTTTCTTT
-,TRBJ1-4,TRBV6-5,-,CASRTLTGSGEKLFF,TGTGCCAGCAGAACGTTAACAGGGTCTGGAGAAAAACTGTTTTTT
TRBD2,TRBJ2-2,TRBV7-6,-,CASGKREDNTGELFF,TGTGCCAGCGGGAAGCGGGAGGATAACACCGGGGAGCTGTTTTTT
-,TRBJ2-7,TRBV18,-,CASSPGQVVSYEQYF,TGTGCCAGCTCACCAGGTCAGGTGGTCTCCTACGAGCAGTACTTC
TRBD1,TRBJ1-5,TRBV12-5,-,CASGVTGGLNQPQHF,TGTGCTAGTGGCGTGACAGGGGGCCTCAATCAGCCCCAGCATTTT
-,TRBJ1-2,TRBV9,-,CASSVDGGPSGYTF,TGTGCCAGCAGCGTAGATGGGGGGCCCTCTGGCTACACCTTC
TRBD1,TRBJ1-1,TRBV6-6,-,CASSFPTGASTEAFF,TGTGCCAGCAGTTTTCCCACAGGGGCAAGCACTGAAGCTTTCTTT
-,TRBJ1-1,TRBV30,once,CAWSVYLAGKAFF,TGTGCCTGGAGTGTATATTTAGCCGGGAAAGCTTTCTTT
TRBD1,TRBJ1-2,TRBV6-5,-,CASRNRDREGYTF,TGTGCCAGCAGGAACCGGGACAGGGAGGGCTACACCTTC
TRBD2,TRBJ2-1,TRBV10-1,-,CASSISGMTGGAYNEQFF,TGCGCCAGCAGTATTAGCGGGATGACCGGCGGGGCCTACAATGAGCAGTTCTTC
TRBD2,TRBJ2-6,TRBV19,few,CASSPGLADGANVLTF,TGTGCCAGTAGTCCGGGACTAGCTGATGGGGCCAACGTCCTGACTTTC
-,TRBJ2-7,TRBV7-2,once,CASSLDRGGHYEQYF,TGTGCCAGCAGCTTAGACAGGGGAGGACACTACGAGCAGTACTTC
-,TRBJ2-5,TRBV4-1,-,CASSQGGWNTQETQYF,TGCGCCAGCAGCCAAGGTGGGTGGAACACTCAAGAGACCCAGTACTTC
TRBD1,TRBJ1-4,TRBV5-1,-,CASSGRTGTGATNEKLFF,TGCGCCAGCAGCGGAAGGACAGGGACGGGTGCAACTAATGAAAAACTGTTTTTT
-,TRBJ2-6,TRBV21-1,-,CASSQGQGLSGANVLTF,TGTGCCAGCAGCCAGGGACAGGGTCTCTCTGGGGCCAACGTCCTGACTTTC
-,TRBJ1-6,TRBV15,once,CATSRVGLINSPLHF,TGTGCCACCAGCAGAGTGGGACTGATAAATTCACCCCTCCACTTT
TRBD1,TRBJ1-3,TRBV11-2,-,CASSFRQGIGNTIYF,TGTGCCAGCAGCTTCCGACAGGGAATTGGAAACACCATATATTTT
TRBD1,TRBJ2-7,TRBV7-2,-,CASSTGQGLSYEQYF,TGTGCCAGCAGCACCGGACAGGGACTCTCCTACGAGCAGTACTTC
-,TRBJ1-2,TRBV6-5,-,CASSPRQASYGYTF,TGTGCCAGCAGTCCGAGACAGGCTTCCTATGGCTACACCTTC
-,TRBJ1-5,TRBV6-5,-,CASSAWEAQPQHF,TGTGCCAGCAGCGCCTGGGAGGCACAGCCCCAGCATTTT
-,TRBJ2-7,TRBV27,-,CASSSPYEQYF,TGTGCCAGCAGTTCCCCCTACGAGCAGTACTTC
-,TRBJ1-5,TRBV18,-,CASSPGSVDQPQHF,TGTGCCAGCTCACCAGGGAGTGTCGATCAGCCCCAGCATTTT
TRBD1,TRBJ1-4,TRBV6-1,-,CASRGQANEKLFF,TGTGCCAGCAGGGGACAGGCTAATGAAAAACTGTTTTTT
TRBD1,TRBJ2-7,TRBV6-1,-,CASSEYWTGVSYEQYF,TGTGCCAGCAGTGAATATTGGACAGGGGTGTCCTACGAGCAGTACTTC
-,TRBJ1-4,TRBV5-1,-,CASSLAGGDEKLFF,TGCGCCAGCAGCTTGGCTGGGGGAGATGAAAAACTGTTTTTT
TRBD1,TRBJ2-5,TRBV9,-,CASSVDPGQGAVGTQYF,TGTGCCAGCAGCGTAGACCCCGGACAGGGGGCCGTAGGGACCCAGTACTTC
-,TRBJ2-1,TRBV5-1,-,CASNPREVDGYFRGDEQFF,TGCGCCAGCAACCCCAGAGAAGTAGACGGGTACTTCCGTGGCGATGAGCAGTTCTTC
-,TRBJ2-3,TRBV2,-,CASTSVLGYTQYF,TGTGCCAGCACTAGCGTCCTTGGGTATACGCAGTATTTT
-,TRBJ1-1,TRBV19,-,CASSTYYRVRSEAFF,TGTGCCAGTAGTACCTATTACAGGGTTCGTAGTGAAGCTTTCTTT
-,TRBJ2-7,TRBV21-1,few,CASSKFPGWDEQYF,TGTGCCAGCAGCAAATTCCCAGGGTGGGACGAGCAGTACTTC
-,TRBJ2-3,TRBV7-9,-,CASSFDISTSEYF,TGTGCCAGCAGCTTCGATATATCAACCTCCGAGTATTTT
TRBD1,TRBJ1-1,TRBV7-2,-,CASSLDGTGGRGAFF,TGTGCCAGCAGCTTAGATGGTACAGGGGGCAGAGGGGCTTTCTTT
TRBD1,TRBJ1-3,TRBV28,-,CASSHHGAGGDTIYF,TGTGCCAGCAGCCATCATGGGGCAGGGGGGGACACCATATATTTT
-,TRBJ1-1,TRBV29-1,-,CSVAAGNSAEAFF,TGCAGCGTTGCTGCAGGGAATTCCGCTGAAGCTTTCTTT
-,TRBJ2-7,TRBV11-2,-,CASSLDWQSGEQYF,TGTGCCAGCAGCTTAGATTGGCAGTCGGGCGAGCAGTACTTC
TRBD1,TRBJ2-5,TRBV4-1,once,CASSQPRDRGWQTQYF,TGCGCCAGCAGCCAACCCCGGGACAGGGGGTGGCAGACCCAGTACTTC
-,TRBJ2-1,TRBV4-2,-,CASSQVGAREGEQFF,TGTGCCAGCAGCCAAGTGGGGGCCAGGGAAGGTGAGCAGTTCTTC